The present T cell receptor (beta chain) was sequenced within a study of cytotoxic CD8 clonotypes in ibrutinib-treated CLL. As for the study in general: The study included approximately 10 relapsed/refractory and under 16 treatment-naive patients; 17 had IGHV unmutated disease. Response specimens were obtained following a median treatment duration of 12 months, with a range of 6 to 36.

General study results and limits: Stable or contracted on treatment, public clonotypes were also uncommon.

Here immunoSEQ multiplex PCR was the method, and the copy in TCRdb shows in-frame clones only, minus some. Of fewer than 200,000 clones listed, about 80% are singletons. Turning to this clone: Its specificity is unknown.

The material was PBMCs, obtained after 24 months of ibrutinib treatment. The TCR comes from a human donor with chronic lymphocytic leukemia.

The CDR3 region has the DNA TGTGCCAGTAACATTCCCGGACAGGGAGGGAATGGAAACACCATATATTTT. It is translated as CASNIPGQGGNGNTIYF. The V gene is TRBV19, the J gene TRBJ1-3; 8 bases are shared with TRBD1. The CDR3 spans 17 residues. Germline CDR1 reads LNHDA; CDR2 reads SQIVND (reference sequence). After removal of 7 bases from V and 3 bases from J, the junction contained 14 bases not matched to a gene.